What follows are 14 T cell receptor beta chains derived from one specimen sequenced in a study of T cells in Graves' hyperthyroidism and ophthalmopathy. TCR beta CDR3 regions were amplified from RNA. Using the HTBI primer set, a first-round RT-PCR was run on the TCR CDR3. TCRdb re-called the multiplex PCR reads with MiXCR, one entry per CDR3 protein. The sample includes about 700,000 distinct CDR3 sequences, 13% to 15% of them seen just once. Sequencing used blood. Source of these receptors: a woman between 18 and 30 years old with Graves' hyperthyroidism.

The chain links TRBV6-1 to TRBJ2-7; tentative D call: TRBD1 (5 bases). This CDR3 has 15 residues. V dropped 2 bases and J dropped 2 bases, with 13 bases sitting between them. Germline loops: CDR1 MNHNS, CDR2 SASEGT. This chain's CDR3 is CASSEYETVTYEQYF. CDR3 DNA: TGTGCCAGCAGTGAATACGAGACAGTTACCTACGAGCAGTACTTC.

V and J are TRBV7-2 and TRBJ1-5; unclear D gene. CDR3 length: 15 residues. From germline, CDR1 is SGHTA and CDR2 FQGNSA. Trimming took off 5 bases at V and 4 bases at J, with 15 bases between the two ends. CDR3 residues: CASSVVFGDNQPQHF. CDR3 sequence (DNA): TGTGCCAGCAGCGTGGTTTTTGGCGATAATCAGCCCCAGCATTTT. The variable domain in full, with the rest retrieved from reference TRBV7-2 and TRBJ1-5, is GAGVSQSPSNKVTEKGKDVELRCDPISGHTALYWYRQSLGQGLEFLIYFQGNSAPDKSGLPSDRFSAERTGGSVSTLTIQRTQQEDSAVYLCASSVVFGDNQPQHFGDGTRLSIL.

This clonotype appeared many times. The chain is built from TRBV20-1 and TRBJ2-5; D ambiguous. Germline V gene lookup returns CDR1 DFQATT and CDR2 SNEGSKA (reference sequence). The CDR3 contains 16 residues. V was clipped by 1 base and J by 1 base, with 16 bases between them. The DNA of the CDR3 is TGCAGTGCTAGAGTGGCCGGGTATAGGTTCCAAGAGACCCAGTACTTC. It yields the protein CSARVAGYRFQETQYF.

The table lists this clonotype with many counts. The CDR3 loop reads CASSLSANGYGYTF. For the CDR3, the DNA is TGTGCCAGCAGTTTAAGTGCCAACGGCTATGGCTACACCTTC. The J gene is TRBJ1-2, the V gene TRBV27; D gene uncertain. Germline lookup yields CDR1 MNHEY and CDR2 SMNVEV (reference sequence). The V and J ends lost 2 bases and 4 bases respectively, with 11 bases between them. This CDR3 contains 14 residues.

This clonotype was detected many times. The rearrangement joins TRBV6-1 to TRBJ2-7, with 11 bases matching TRBD1. Germline trimming cut 6 bases from V and 2 bases from J; bases unmatched to any gene: 3. The CDR3 is made up of 14 amino acids. Looked up from germline, CDR1 is MNHNS and CDR2 is SASEGT. The CDR3 reads CASSPDRGPYEQYF. The CDR3 bases are TGTGCCAGCAGCCCGGACAGGGGGCCCTACGAGCAGTACTTC.

The chain links TRBV28 to TRBJ2-7; D remains unclear. Germline V gene lookup returns CDR1 MDHEN and CDR2 SYDVKM. With 7 bases removed from V and 2 bases from J, the gap between germline ends came to 9 bases. CDR3 length equals 12 residues. This CDR3 reads CASTIWPYEQYF. The CDR3 DNA reads TGTGCCAGCACCATTTGGCCCTACGAGCAGTACTTC. The full variable domain, completed using reference TRBV28 and TRBJ2-7, is DVKVTQSSRYLVKRTGEKVFLECVQDMDHENMFWYRQDPGLGLRLIYFSYDVKMKEKGDIPEGYSVSREKKERFSLILESASTNQTSMYLCASTIWPYEQYFGPGTRLTVT.

Ten or more counts support this clonotype. The gene calls are TRBV20-1 and TRBJ1-2, with TRBD1 matching 7 bases. This CDR3 is 13 amino acids long. Trimming at V came to 6 bases and at J to 8 bases, leaving 12 bases not matched to a gene. Germline V gives CDR1 DFQATT, CDR2 SNEGSKA (reference sequence). The CDR3 DNA is TGCAGTGCCAGTGACAGGGAGGGAGGAGGCTACACCTTC. Translated, it gives CSASDREGGGYTF.

This clonotype has a handful of counts. The chain uses TRBV12-5 and TRBJ1-2; no reliable D call. The CDR3 consists of 12 residues. V lost 4 bases and J lost 3, with 6 bases in between. Germline V gene data show CDR1 as LGHNT and CDR2 as FRNRAP. CDR3 bases: TGTGCTAGTGGTTCAGGATACTATGGCTACACCTTC. Amino acids: CASGSGYYGYTF.

V and J are TRBV7-9 and TRBJ2-7; D might be TRBD1 (5 bases). Per the germline V gene, CDR1 is SEHNR and CDR2 is FQNEAQ (reference sequence). This CDR3 has 13 residues. V was shortened by 5 bases and J by 2 bases, with 10 bases between the two germline ends. The CDR3 DNA reads TGTGCCAGCAGCCCTAGACAGACCTACGAGCAGTACTTC. It is translated as CASSPRQTYEQYF.

This clonotype was observed many times. The chain is built from TRBV7-3 and TRBJ1-1; D is undetermined. V was shortened by 3 bases and J by 5 bases, with 10 bases between the two germline ends. This CDR3 is 13 amino acids long. CDR1 SGHTA and CDR2 FQGTGA come from the germline V gene. This CDR3 reads CASSFGGRTEAFF. Written as DNA, the CDR3 is TGTGCCAGCAGCTTCGGAGGGCGGACTGAAGCTTTCTTT.

The chain joins TRBV7-6 to TRBJ2-5; no clear D. Germline V gene lookup returns CDR1 SGHVS and CDR2 FNYEAQ. The CDR3 is 12 amino acids. Trimming removed 1 base at V and 12 bases at J, with 12 bases between. The DNA of the CDR3 is TGTGCCAGCAGCTTAGGAACATCTCCGAAGTACTTC. Amino acids: CASSLGTSPKYF.

The rearrangement links TRBV27 to TRBJ2-1; 8 nucleotides match TRBD2. The CDR3 is 16 residues long. The ends lost 5 bases at V and 8 bases at J; junction bases unmatched: 14. Germline V gene sequence: CDR1 MNHEY, CDR2 SMNVEV (reference sequence). The CDR3 here is CASSDTGTSLLYEQFF. CDR3 DNA: TGTGCCAGCAGTGACACCGGGACTAGTCTTCTGTATGAGCAGTTCTTC.

This clonotype was found many times. The V gene is TRBV30, the J gene TRBJ1-1; TRBD1 agrees at 7 bases. Germline V CDR1 and CDR2: GTSNPN, SVGIG (reference sequence). The CDR3 spans 16 residues. Trimming at V came to 0 bases and at J to 6 bases, leaving 13 bases not matched to a gene. The CDR3 loop is CAWSVRRGVLGAEAFF. CDR3 in DNA: TGTGCCTGGAGTGTACGCAGGGGGGTGCTAGGAGCTGAAGCTTTCTTT.

This clonotype was recorded at least ten times. The chain uses TRBV6-2 or TRBV6-3 and TRBJ1-1; TRBD1 matches 10 bases. The J segment lost 4 bases and the V segment lost 6 bases, leaving 8 bases of the junction unmatched. Per germline, CDR1 MNHEY and CDR2 SVGEGT. The CDR3 runs 15 residues. CDR3 amino acids: CASRIDRGQSTEAFF. CDR3 in DNA: TGTGCCAGCAGGATCGACAGGGGGCAGAGCACTGAAGCTTTCTTT.